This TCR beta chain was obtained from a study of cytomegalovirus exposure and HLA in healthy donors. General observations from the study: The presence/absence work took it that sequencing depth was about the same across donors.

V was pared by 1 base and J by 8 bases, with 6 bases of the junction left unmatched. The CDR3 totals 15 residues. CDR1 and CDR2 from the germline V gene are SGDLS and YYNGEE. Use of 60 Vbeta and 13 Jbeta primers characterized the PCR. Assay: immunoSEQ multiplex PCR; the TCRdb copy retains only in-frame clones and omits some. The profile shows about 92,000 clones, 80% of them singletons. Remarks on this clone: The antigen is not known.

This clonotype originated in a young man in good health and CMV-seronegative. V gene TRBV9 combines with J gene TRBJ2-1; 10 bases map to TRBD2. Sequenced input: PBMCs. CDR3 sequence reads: CASSVFSGGPYEQFF. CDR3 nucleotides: TGTGCCAGCAGCGTATTTAGCGGGGGGCCCTATGAGCAGTTCTTC.